One sample yielded the 24 T cell receptor beta chains listed below, sequenced in a study of blood T cells in healthy people across ages. Through a sample-barcoded 5' primer and a J-beta primer mix, a second PCR was run for roughly 6 to 12 cycles. MiXCR, applied by TCRdb to the 5' RACE reads, yields one record per CDR3 protein. The top ten clones hold roughly 8.2% of a sample with some 1.5 million distinct CDR3 sequences, 28% of them seen once. Material: blood. The receptors come from a young woman in good health.

This clonotype was recorded at least ten times. The genes are TRBV7-9 and TRBJ1-5; 7 bases match TRBD1. The CDR3 sequence is 15 residues long. The ends lost 5 bases at V and 5 bases at J; junction bases unmatched: 9. Germline V gene data show CDR1 as SEHNR and CDR2 as FQNEAQ (reference sequence). The CDR3 sequence is CASSRTQGGYQPQHF. CDR3 bases: TGTGCCAGCAGCCGCACCCAGGGGGGCTATCAGCCCCAGCATTTT. Full variable domain (missing parts from reference TRBV7-9 and TRBJ1-5): DTGVSQNPRHKITKRGQNVTFRCDPISEHNRLYWYRQTLGQGPEFLTYFQNEAQLEKSRLLSDRFSAERPKGSFSTLEIQRTEQGDSAMYLCASSRTQGGYQPQHFGDGTRLSIL.

This clonotype was counted many times. This rearrangement joins TRBV6-2 or TRBV6-3 to TRBJ2-6; D gene unclear. V gave up 4 bases and J gave up 0 bases, with 7 bases separating them. Germline CDR1 and CDR2: MNHEY and SVGEGT. The CDR3 is made up of 15 amino acids. CDR3 sequence (DNA): TGTGCCAGCAGTTGGAAGGGCTCTGGGGCCAACGTCCTGACTTTC. Residues: CASSWKGSGANVLTF.

This rearrangement joins TRBV20-1 to TRBJ2-5; 10 bases align to TRBD2. The CDR3 is 15 residues long. With V trimmed by 1 base and J by 2 bases, 4 bases remained unmatched. Germline V CDR1 and CDR2: DFQATT, SNEGSKA (reference sequence). The CDR3 spells CSARGGLAKQETQYF. CDR3 nucleotides: TGCAGTGCTAGAGGGGGACTAGCGAAACAAGAGACCCAGTACTTC.

The chain uses TRBV10-3 and TRBJ1-5; D ambiguous. Germline loops: CDR1 ENHRY, CDR2 SYGVKD. V was trimmed by 9 bases and J by 4 bases, leaving 10 bases between them. CDR3 length: 12 residues. Here the CDR3 reads CAISSGNQPQHF. Here the CDR3 DNA reads TGTGCCATATCATCGGGGAATCAGCCCCAGCATTTT.

The table lists this clonotype with a few counts. The chain couples TRBV7-2 to TRBJ1-2; D is possibly TRBD1 (6 bases). V shed 8 bases and J shed 7 bases, with 17 bases lying between them. There are 13 residues in the CDR3. The V gene's germline CDR1 is SGHTA and CDR2 FQGNSA. The DNA for the CDR3 is TGTGCCAGCTCCCTACGGGACATAAGTGGCTACACCTTC. This sequence encodes CASSLRDISGYTF.

This clonotype showed up just a few times. The V and J genes are TRBV3-1 and TRBJ1-2, with D maybe TRBD1 (6 bases). V was shortened by 5 bases and J by 8 bases, with 12 bases between the two germline ends. CDR1 and CDR2 from the germline V gene are LGHDT and YNNKEL (reference sequence). The CDR3 consists of 12 residues. CDR3 coding DNA: TGTGCCAGCAGCATGGGGGCGCGAGGCTACACCTTC. Translating gives CASSMGARGYTF.

With respect to this clonotype: The junction differs from germline at one of its ends, possibly a read error. This chain joins TRBV2 and TRBJ2-3; 7 bases agree with TRBD2. Looked up from germline, CDR1 is SNHLY and CDR2 is FYNNEI. The CDR3 length is 12 residues. Here the CDR3 reads CTSSGEGDTQYF. The DNA of the CDR3 is TGTACCAGCAGTGGGGAGGGGGATACGCAGTATTTT.

V usage is TRBV20-1 and J usage is TRBJ1-2; 7 bases line up with TRBD1. The junction had 7 bases not matched to a gene; V was cut back by 1 base and J by 8 bases. Germline-derived CDR1 and CDR2 are DFQATT and SNEGSKA (reference sequence). This CDR3 has 13 residues. The CDR3: CSARADREGGYTF. In DNA, the CDR3 is TGCAGTGCTAGAGCCGACAGGGAAGGCGGCTACACCTTC.

For this clonotype: One junction end disagrees with the germline gene, perhaps due to a read error. The chain links TRBV7-2 to TRBJ2-7; D remains unclear. CDR1 SGHTA and CDR2 FQGNSA come from the germline V gene. The CDR3 loop spans 13 amino acids. CDR3 residues: CAGSYTDTYEQYF. DNA for the CDR3: TGTGCCGGCAGCTACACTGACACCTACGAGCAGTACTTC.

This clonotype has at least ten counts. CDR3 sequence: CSASLTGGRDEQFF. For the CDR3, the DNA is TGCAGTGCTAGTCTAACGGGAGGGAGAGATGAGCAGTTCTTC. The chain employs TRBV20-1 and TRBJ2-1, with TRBD2 matching over 8 bases. Germline CDR1 DFQATT, CDR2 SNEGSKA (reference sequence). This CDR3 comprises 14 residues. V gave up 3 bases and J gave up 8 bases; unmatched junction bases: 9.

This clonotype occurred a few times. The chain carries TRBV9 and TRBJ2-1; 7 nucleotides line up with TRBD2. Looked up from germline, CDR1 is SGDLS and CDR2 is YYNGEE. J lost 3 bases, V lost 4 bases, and 4 bases had no gene match. This CDR3 is built from 14 residues. This CDR3 is CASSPRDYYNEQFF. The CDR3 DNA reads as TGTGCCAGCAGCCCCCGGGACTACTACAATGAGCAGTTCTTC.

V is TRBV6-1 and J is TRBJ2-4; D may match TRBD1 or TRBD2 (5 bases each). The V gene's germline CDR1 is MNHNS and CDR2 SASEGT. Trimming took off 4 bases at V and 2 bases at J, with 15 bases between the two ends. This CDR3 region has 16 residues. CDR3 protein: CASSVKGSMPKNIQYF. The CDR3 coding sequence is TGTGCCAGCAGTGTGAAGGGGAGTATGCCCAAAAACATTCAGTACTTC.

This clonotype was found a few times. The genes are TRBV9 and TRBJ2-2; no firm D call. The germline V and J ends were trimmed by 0 bases and 6 bases, with 12 bases remaining between them. Germline values: CDR1 SGDLS, CDR2 YYNGEE. The CDR3 runs 15 residues. The CDR3 bases are TGTGCCAGCAGCGTAGGGTCCAGTTCGGCCGGGGAGCTGTTTTTT. Amino acids: CASSVGSSSAGELFF.

Written as DNA, the CDR3 is TGTGCCAGCAGTTCGGGGGCAGGTAACAATGAGCAGTTCTTC. Amino acid sequence: CASSSGAGNNEQFF. This rearrangement joins TRBV6-1 to TRBJ2-1; possibly TRBD1 or TRBD2 for D (6 bases each). There are 14 residues in the CDR3. V lost 5 bases, J lost 5 bases, and 13 bases lay in between. Germline V lookup: CDR1 MNHNS, CDR2 SASEGT.

This clonotype was recorded only once. CDR3 DNA sequence: TGCGCCAGCAGCTTTGCACGGCCGGGTGAGCAGTACTTC. Protein product: CASSFARPGEQYF. The chain recombines TRBV5-1 with TRBJ2-7; unclear D gene. The CDR3 runs 13 residues. Germline CDR1 and CDR2: SGHRS and YFSETQ. V dropped 2 bases and J dropped 7 bases, with 13 bases sitting between them.

The rearrangement uses TRBV24-1 and TRBJ2-1; D is unresolved. From germline, CDR1 is KGHDR and CDR2 SFDVKD. The V gene lost 0 bases and the J gene lost 4 bases, with 3 bases spanning the gap. The CDR3 consists of 13 residues. CDR3 sequence: CATSDLRYNEQFF. CDR3 DNA: TGTGCCACCAGTGATTTGAGATACAATGAGCAGTTCTTC.

The rearrangement links TRBV9 to TRBJ1-2; the D is unclear. This CDR3 has 13 amino acids. Germline V lookup: CDR1 SGDLS, CDR2 YYNGEE. V gave up 3 bases and J gave up 8 bases, with 14 bases separating them. CDR3 sequence reads: CASSAEGVGGYTF. CDR3 nucleotides: TGTGCCAGCAGCGCGGAGGGCGTAGGAGGCTACACCTTC.

This clonotype was counted a few times. V is TRBV13 and J is TRBJ2-1, with a tentative D call TRBD2 (5 bases). This CDR3 comprises 14 residues. Germline CDR1 reads PRHDT; CDR2 reads FYEKMQ (reference sequence). V lost 5 bases and J 2 bases, leaving 10 bases between the germline ends. CDR3 region: CASSPPGTYNEQFF. The CDR3 nucleotides are TGTGCCAGCAGCCCCCCCGGGACCTACAATGAGCAGTTCTTC.

The sample holds a few counts of this clonotype. The genes are TRBV10-3 and TRBJ2-2; 7 positions agree with TRBD2. Germline V gives CDR1 ENHRY, CDR2 SYGVKD. The CDR3 loop spans 14 amino acids. V shed 10 bases, J shed 1 base, and the junction held 6 bases outside the gene matches. CDR3 in amino acids: CASEAGQNTGELFF. DNA of the CDR3: TGTGCCAGCGAAGCGGGGCAGAACACCGGGGAGCTGTTTTTT.

This clonotype was seen only a few times. The chain combines TRBV7-2 with TRBJ1-2; D is possibly TRBD1 (6 bases). Germline V CDR1 and CDR2: SGHTA, FQGNSA. V lost 1 base and J lost 6, with 15 bases in between. The CDR3 is made up of 15 amino acids. CDR3 sequence: CASSLGIGGRNGYTF. CDR3 bases: TGTGCCAGCAGCTTAGGGATCGGGGGGCGCAATGGCTACACCTTC.

This clonotype was seen a few times. This sequence joins TRBV28 and TRBJ1-2, with TRBD1 matching 7 bases. The V and J ends lost 3 bases and 6 bases, in that order; junction bases with no gene match: 7. Per the germline V gene, CDR1 is MDHEN and CDR2 is SYDVKM. The CDR3 has 14 amino acids. The chain's CDR3 is CASSLDTGADGYTF. CDR3 DNA sequence: TGTGCCAGCAGTTTGGATACAGGGGCGGATGGCTACACCTTC.

Remarks on this clonotype: A much larger clone lies a single base off, so this may be a read error. The genes are TRBV28 and TRBJ2-7, with TRBD2 identical over 7 bases. Germline V gene lookup returns CDR1 MDHEN and CDR2 SYDVKM. The CDR3 totals 14 residues. The CDR3 DNA reads as TGTGCCAGCAGTCGTACTAGCGCCGTCGACGATCAGTACTTC. Translating gives CASSRTSAVDDQYF.

This chain links TRBV6-6 with TRBJ2-4, with a tentative D call TRBD1 (6 bases). V was pared by 5 bases and J by 4 bases, with 18 bases between. CDR3 length: 16 amino acids. Germline lookup yields CDR1 MNHNY and CDR2 SVGAGI (reference sequence). CDR3 in amino acids: CASSDLGGQGKNIQYF. CDR3 nucleotide sequence: TGTGCCAGCAGTGACCTCGGCGGGCAGGGGAAAAACATTCAGTACTTC.

The rearrangement uses TRBV18 and TRBJ2-1; D is possibly TRBD2 (5 bases). The tail of the sequence fits TRBJ2-7 better, so the J call may be wrong. Per germline, CDR1 KGHSH and CDR2 LQKENI. There are 15 residues in the CDR3. The CDR3 loop reads CASSPSEGSYNEQYF. CDR3 sequence (DNA): TGTGCCAGCTCACCGAGCGAGGGCTCCTACAATGAGCAGTACTTC.